This T cell receptor beta chain originates from a study of blood T cell repertoires in COVID-19. About the study: Italy, Spain and the United States were the sources of the convalescent and acute COVID-19 samples. T cells, B-cell-depleted T cells, or PBMCs provided the cDNA or gDNA that served as material.

CDR3 length: 17 residues. V shed 2 bases and J 3 bases; nucleotides not matched to a gene: 13. The germline CDR1 and CDR2 sequences are SGHNT and YENEEA. This clone was recorded once. As processed by the authors: Researchers report that nucleated cell counts were estimated from reference gene primer amplification. Assay: immunoSEQ multiplex PCR; the TCRdb copy retains only in-frame clones and omits some. Clone size and V and J calls were adopted from that table, with D and trimming inferred from the DNA. The repertoire holds about 140,000 clones, with around nine tenths as singletons. The genes are TRBV11-3 and TRBJ2-7, with 7 bases fitting TRBD1. Sequences were obtained from peripheral blood. The receptor's source is a human donor in a cohort sampled during active COVID-19. CDR3 amino acids: CASSLSLPGQSYYEQYF. In DNA form, the CDR3 reads TGTGCCAGCAGCTTATCTCTGCCGGGACAGAGTTACTACGAGCAGTACTTC. The full variable domain, completed using reference TRBV11-3 and TRBJ2-7, is EAGVVQSPRYKIIEKKQPVAFWCNPISGHNTLYWYLQNLGQGPELLIRYENEEAVDDSQLPKDRFSAERLKGVDSTLKIQPAELGDSAVYLCASSLSLPGQSYYEQYFGPGTRLTVT.